A single sample gave rise to the 32 T cell receptor beta chains below, sequenced in a study of T cells in Graves' hyperthyroidism and ophthalmopathy. TCR beta CDR3 regions were amplified from RNA. The study used the HTBI primer set for a first-round RT-PCR of the TCR CDR3. One entry per CDR3 protein, called by TCRdb with MiXCR from the multiplex PCR reads. This table holds a few hundred thousand distinct CDR3 sequences, just over 45% found once. Sequencing was done on a sample of peripheral blood or thyroid tissue (not recorded which). All receptors come from a woman aged 18-29 years with Graves' hyperthyroidism.

CDR3 residues: CAVASSPRGQETQYF. DNA for the CDR3: TGTGCCGTCGCCAGCTCACCACGGGGTCAAGAGACCCAGTACTTC. The rearrangement joins TRBV19 to TRBJ2-5; tentatively, D is TRBD2 (5 bases). Trimming shortened V by 11 bases and J by 2 bases, and 21 bases separated the two germline ends. The CDR3 has 15 residues. Germline V gives CDR1 LNHDA, CDR2 SQIVND (reference sequence). Drawing the rest from reference TRBV19 and TRBJ2-5, the complete variable domain is DGGITQSPKYLFRKEGQNVTLSCEQNLNHDAMYWYRQDPGQGLRLIYYSQIVNDFQKGDIAEGYSVSREKKESFPLTVTSAQKNPTAFYLCAVASSPRGQETQYFGPGTRLLVL.

This chain connects TRBV5-1 to TRBJ1-4; perhaps TRBD1 as D (6 bases). The CDR3 contains 17 residues. V was trimmed by 5 bases and J by 3 bases, leaving 20 bases between them. CDR1 SGHRS and CDR2 YFSETQ come from the germline V gene. The CDR3 DNA is TGCGCCAGCAGTCCCCTGAGCAGGGGAATAGCTAATGAAAAACTGTTTTTT. Translated: CASSPLSRGIANEKLFF.

The chain carries TRBV7-2 and TRBJ2-3; 7 bases are shared with TRBD2. After removal of 11 bases from V and 4 bases from J, the junction contained 6 bases not matched to a gene. The CDR3 is made up of 12 amino acids. The V gene's germline CDR1 is SGHTA and CDR2 FQGNSA. The CDR3 here is CAAGESPDTQYF. Here the CDR3 DNA reads TGTGCCGCGGGAGAATCCCCAGATACGCAGTATTTT.

The chain has TRBV2 and TRBJ2-6; 8 bases align to TRBD1. CDR1 is SNHLY, CDR2 FYNNEI, per germline. The CDR3 covers 17 residues. V trimming: 8 bases; J trimming: 4 bases; junction bases outside the gene matches: 13. This CDR3 reads CASLGTGRKPGANVLTF. The DNA for the CDR3 is TGTGCCAGCCTGGGGACAGGACGTAAACCAGGGGCCAACGTCCTGACTTTC.

Worth noting for this clonotype: At one end the junction does not follow the germline gene, possibly because of a read error. The chain joins TRBV7-2 to TRBJ1-1; D possibly corresponds to TRBD1 (5 bases). The CDR3 runs to 14 residues. Germline CDR1 reads SGHTA; CDR2 reads FQGNSA. The chain's CDR3 is CARSPGTANTEAFF. The DNA for the CDR3 is TGTGCCCGCAGTCCAGGGACGGCGAACACTGAAGCTTTCTTT. The full variable domain, completed using reference TRBV7-2 and TRBJ1-1, is GAGVSQSPSNKVTEKGKDVELRCDPISGHTALYWYRQSLGQGLEFLIYFQGNSAPDKSGLPSDRFSAERTGGSVSTLTIQRTQQEDSAVYLCARSPGTANTEAFFGQGTRLTVV.

This chain uses TRBV2 with TRBJ2-5; D is possibly TRBD1 (7 bases). CDR1 SNHLY and CDR2 FYNNEI come from the germline V gene. The V and J ends lost 6 bases and 5 bases respectively, with 19 bases between them. CDR3 size: 15 residues. The CDR3 DNA reads as TGTGCCAGCAGGGACAGGTGGGGGGCTTTGGAGACCCAGTACTTC. It translates to CASRDRWGALETQYF.

This clonotype was seen repeatedly, ten times or more. J is TRBJ1-5 and V is TRBV6-2 or TRBV6-3; TRBD1 aligns across 7 bases. Germline CDR1 and CDR2: MNHEY and SVGEGT. This CDR3 is 15 amino acids long. Losses at the gene ends were 5 bases for V and 3 bases for J; bases not matched to a gene: 7. CDR3 coding DNA: TGTGCCAGCAGTCTAGGGGGACAGTTCAATCAGCCCCAGCATTTT. This codes for CASSLGGQFNQPQHF.

The V and J genes are TRBV13 and TRBJ2-5; the match to TRBD1 covers 9 bases. The CDR3 runs 15 residues. J lost 2 bases, V lost 5 bases, and 6 bases had no gene match. Germline V gene sequence: CDR1 PRHDT, CDR2 FYEKMQ (reference sequence). This CDR3 is CASSPQGTGQETQYF. The CDR3 nucleotides are TGTGCCAGCAGCCCGCAGGGGACAGGGCAAGAGACCCAGTACTTC.

This clonotype has at least ten counts. This chain links TRBV4-1 with TRBJ1-5, with TRBD1 identical over 7 bases. V shed 3 bases, J shed 2 bases, and the junction held 4 bases outside the gene matches. Germline V CDR1 and CDR2: MGHRA, YSYEKL. The CDR3 is 15 amino acids. The CDR3 sequence is CASSHPTGGNQPQHF. For the CDR3, the DNA is TGCGCCAGCAGCCATCCCACAGGGGGCAATCAGCCCCAGCATTTT.

This chain links TRBV6-6 with TRBJ1-2, with 7 nucleotides matching TRBD1. The trim removed 5 bases at V and 2 bases at J, leaving 5 bases unmatched. The CDR3 has 14 amino acids. The germline V gene has CDR1 MNHNY and CDR2 SVGAGI (reference sequence). Here the CDR3 reads CASSEMGQNYGYTF. CDR3 coding DNA: TGTGCCAGCAGTGAAATGGGACAGAACTATGGCTACACCTTC.

This chain uses TRBV5-1 with TRBJ2-7; 8 bases map to TRBD2. The J call is uncertain, as TRBJ2-1 better fits the DNA end. Germline-derived CDR1 and CDR2 are SGHRS and YFSETQ. The CDR3 contains 16 residues. CDR3 nucleotides: TGCGCCAGCAGCTTGCAACCAGCGGGGGCGGGGGATGAGCAGTTCTTC. Translation gives CASSLQPAGAGDEQFF.

This clonotype was recorded many times. The chain uses TRBV9 and TRBJ1-2; 7 nucleotides agree with TRBD1. Germline values: CDR1 SGDLS, CDR2 YYNGEE. The CDR3 loop spans 13 amino acids. Germline trimming cut 0 bases from V and 5 bases from J; bases unmatched to any gene: 1. Here the CDR3 reads CASSVGQGYGYTF. CDR3 in DNA: TGTGCCAGCAGCGTAGGACAGGGATATGGCTACACCTTC.

The chain combines TRBV11-2 with TRBJ1-4; D remains unclear. CDR3 size: 13 residues. The V gene lost 2 bases and the J gene lost 8 bases, with 9 bases spanning the gap. The V gene's germline CDR1 is SGHAT and CDR2 FQNNGV. For the CDR3, the DNA is TGTGCCAGCAGCTTACCTAGCGGAGAAAAACTGTTTTTT. Translated: CASSLPSGEKLFF. Combining the CDR3 with reference TRBV11-2 and TRBJ1-4 gives the whole variable domain EAGVAQSPRYKIIEKRQSVAFWCNPISGHATLYWYQQILGQGPKLLIQFQNNGVVDDSQLPKDRFSAERLKGVDSTLKIQPAKLEDSAVYLCASSLPSGEKLFFGSGTQLSVL.

The chain recombines TRBV7-9 with TRBJ2-3; D unresolved. Germline V gene data show CDR1 as SEHNR and CDR2 as FQNEAQ (reference sequence). Trimming stripped 2 bases from V and 0 bases from J, with 9 bases between. This CDR3 is built from 15 residues. CDR3 in DNA: TGTGCCAGCAGCTTAACTCGGATTAGCACAGATACGCAGTATTTT. It encodes CASSLTRISTDTQYF.

A remark on this clonotype: The germline gene is not matched at one end of the junction; a read error may be the cause. The chain is built from TRBV29-1 and TRBJ2-5, with TRBD2 matching 10 bases. There are 19 residues in the CDR3. Germline-derived CDR1 and CDR2 are SQVTM and ANQGSEA. CDR3 coding DNA: TGTGCCAGCAGCTTATTAACTAGCGGGACCCGAGGGGACCAAGAGACCCAGTACTTC. Residues: CASSLLTSGTRGDQETQYF.

This clonotype was seen repeatedly, ten times or more. J is TRBJ2-2 and V is TRBV2, with TRBD2 matching over 8 bases. Germline V lookup: CDR1 SNHLY, CDR2 FYNNEI. Losses at the gene ends were 7 bases for V and 5 bases for J; bases not matched to a gene: 6. This CDR3 is 14 amino acids long. The CDR3 bases are TGTGCCAGCACTAGCGGGCGTTTTACCGGGGAGCTGTTTTTT. Translated: CASTSGRFTGELFF.

This clonotype was seen many times. This chain connects TRBV20-1 to TRBJ1-1, with 8 bases aligning to TRBD1. In germline, CDR1 is DFQATT, CDR2 SNEGSKA (reference sequence). The CDR3 has 13 amino acids. The V segment lost 2 bases and the J segment 6 bases; nucleotides outside the gene matches: 5. CDR3 protein: CSARPGQGPEAFF. The CDR3 bases are TGCAGTGCTAGACCCGGACAGGGTCCTGAAGCTTTCTTT.

This clonotype was seen more than once but under ten times. The chain joins TRBV27 to TRBJ2-2, with 10 bases fitting TRBD1. This CDR3 has 15 amino acids. CDR1 and CDR2 (germline): MNHEY, SMNVEV (reference sequence). V trimming: 5 bases; J trimming: 13 bases; junction bases outside the gene matches: 13. The CDR3 sequence is CASSSGQGGVLGLFF. For the CDR3, the DNA is TGTGCCAGCAGTAGCGGACAGGGGGGAGTTTTGGGGCTGTTTTTT.

V gene TRBV20-1 combines with J gene TRBJ2-5; TRBD2 agrees at 16 bases. There are 18 residues in the CDR3. Germline V gene data show CDR1 as DFQATT and CDR2 as SNEGSKA (reference sequence). After removal of 6 bases from V and 2 bases from J, the junction contained 12 bases not matched to a gene. The CDR3 loop is CSAGGGGTSGRGQETQYF. CDR3 DNA sequence: TGCAGTGCGGGAGGTGGAGGGACTAGCGGGAGGGGGCAAGAGACCCAGTACTTC.

The J gene is TRBJ2-5, the V gene TRBV24-1; D is perhaps TRBD2 (5 bases). Germline loops: CDR1 KGHDR, CDR2 SFDVKD. The CDR3 covers 14 residues. V was pared by 7 bases and J by 5 bases, with 16 bases between. This chain's CDR3 is CATSSLAGEETQYF. The CDR3, as DNA: TGTGCCACCAGCAGCTTGGCCGGGGAGGAGACCCAGTACTTC.

This chain joins TRBV29-1 and TRBJ1-2, with D maybe TRBD1 (6 bases). V lost 5 bases to trimming and J lost 4 bases, with 26 bases between them. The CDR3 covers 17 residues. Germline-derived CDR1 and CDR2 are SQVTM and ANQGSEA. The CDR3 DNA is TGCAGCGTTAGGACAGCAACTAATGAAAAACGGGTCTATGGCTACACCTTC. Translation: CSVRTATNEKRVYGYTF.

There are many counts of this clonotype. The chain links TRBV2 to TRBJ2-2; D remains ambiguous. Deletions cut 1 base from V and 6 bases from J, with 6 bases between. Germline V CDR1 and CDR2: SNHLY, FYNNEI. The CDR3 length is 13 residues. CDR3 in amino acids: CASSEGLSGELFF. The CDR3 DNA sequence: TGTGCCAGCAGTGAAGGACTGTCCGGGGAGCTGTTTTTT.

This chain uses TRBV12-3 or TRBV12-4 with TRBJ1-5; D gene unclear. V lost 6 bases and J lost 3, with 18 bases in between. The CDR3 runs to 16 residues. This CDR3 reads CASSPGGGRNNQPQHF. Here the CDR3 DNA reads TGTGCCAGCAGCCCCGGTGGAGGGAGGAACAATCAGCCCCAGCATTTT.

As to this clonotype: A read error may be the cause here, since a much bigger clone is one base away. The CDR3 nucleotides are TGTGCCAGCAGTCCAGGGGACATTGAAACTTTCTTT. Translating gives CASSPGDIETFF. The chain combines TRBV5-4 with TRBJ1-1; D may be TRBD1 (6 bases). The CDR3 contains 12 residues. Germline CDR1 reads SGHNT; CDR2 reads YYREEE (reference sequence).

This chain links TRBV29-1 with TRBJ2-5; weak D call: TRBD2 (6 bases). CDR3 length: 13 amino acids. From germline, CDR1 is SQVTM and CDR2 ANQGSEA. Trimming shortened V by 4 bases and J by 0 bases, and 9 bases separated the two germline ends. DNA for the CDR3: TGCAGCGTTGCGCGGGACTACCAAGAGACCCAGTACTTC. It codes for CSVARDYQETQYF.

This clonotype showed up many times. J is TRBJ2-7 and V is TRBV7-2; D might be TRBD2 (6 bases). This CDR3 region has 14 residues. V was shortened by 7 bases and J by 2 bases, with 15 bases between the two germline ends. CDR1 and CDR2 (germline): SGHTA, FQGNSA. In DNA form, the CDR3 reads TGTGCCAGCACTCTCCCCGGGGGACCCTACGAGCAGTACTTC. It encodes CASTLPGGPYEQYF.

This clonotype appeared a single time. At one of its ends the junction is not consistent with the germline gene, which may arise from a read error. The chain employs TRBV6-6 and TRBJ1-1, with a possible D match to TRBD1 (6 bases). This CDR3 is built from 15 residues. Germline V gene data show CDR1 as MNHNY and CDR2 as SVGAGI (reference sequence). CDR3 in DNA: TGTGCCATCAGTGAACCGGGGGCTAGGAACACTGAAGCTTTCTTT. Its protein product is CAISEPGARNTEAFF.

This chain joins TRBV20-1 and TRBJ2-7; TRBD1 aligns across 7 bases. V shed 6 bases and J 5 bases; nucleotides not matched to a gene: 7. The CDR3 is 12 residues long. In germline, CDR1 is DFQATT, CDR2 SNEGSKA (reference sequence). CDR3 sequence: CSAPDRWDEQYF. For the CDR3, the DNA is TGCAGTGCCCCGGACAGGTGGGACGAGCAGTACTTC.

The rearrangement links TRBV10-3 to TRBJ2-1; 7 bases map to TRBD2. Per germline, CDR1 ENHRY and CDR2 SYGVKD. The CDR3 totals 18 residues. V dropped 3 bases and J dropped 0; count of bases not matched to a gene: 11. The CDR3 DNA follows: TGTGCCATCAGTGATCGGCTAGCGGTTAGGAGCTCCTACAATGAGCAGTTCTTC. Residues: CAISDRLAVRSSYNEQFF.

This sequence joins TRBV20-1 and TRBJ2-3, with 7 bases matching TRBD2. From germline, CDR1 is DFQATT and CDR2 SNEGSKA (reference sequence). V was pared by 3 bases and J by 4 bases, with 4 bases of the junction left unmatched. The CDR3 covers 13 residues. DNA of the CDR3: TGCAGTGCTAGGCGGGAGTCCGCAGATACGCAGTATTTT. Translating gives CSARRESADTQYF.

This clonotype was detected only a few times. The V call is TRBV4-2, the J call TRBJ2-2, with TRBD2 as a possible D gene (6 bases). The V gene lost 1 base and the J gene lost 0 bases, with 9 bases spanning the gap. Germline V lookup: CDR1 LGHNA, CDR2 YNFKEQ. The CDR3 covers 16 residues. CDR3 DNA: TGTGCCAGCAGCCAAGGGGACTCCCCGAACACCGGGGAGCTGTTTTTT. Translation: CASSQGDSPNTGELFF.

Points on this clonotype: A junction end diverges from the germline sequence, so it may reflect a read error. The gene calls are TRBV7-8 and TRBJ2-7, with TRBD1 matching over 7 bases. The CDR3 is 17 residues long. The germline V gene encodes CDR1 SGHVS and CDR2 FQNEAQ. The CDR3 DNA is TGTGCCAGCAGCCCCAGGGGGAGTAGCACCTATCCCTACGAGCGGTACTTC. Translating gives CASSPRGSSTYPYERYF. Supplemented by reference TRBV7-8 and TRBJ2-7, the full variable domain reads GAGVSQSPRYKVAKRGQDVALRCDPISGHVSLFWYQQALGQGPEFLTYFQNEAQLDKSGLPSDRFFAERPEGSVSTLKIQRTQQEDSAVYLCASSPRGSSTYPYERYFGPGTRLTVT.